This entry lists 26 T cell receptor beta chains sequenced from one sample in a study of T cell responses to AZD1222 COVID-19 vaccine. The data were produced by immunoSEQ multiplex PCR, yet TCRdb's version contains in-frame clones alone and is incomplete. In the table there are 100,000 to 150,000 clones, roughly 90% of which are singletons. The specimen comprised peripheral blood, sampled on day 0 of AZD1222 vaccination. The source of these receptors is an adult in good health.

V is TRBV2 and J is TRBJ1-1; D might be TRBD1 (6 bases). Germline lookup yields CDR1 SNHLY and CDR2 FYNNEI. Trimming left V 2 bases short and J 0 bases short, with 10 bases between. The CDR3 extends over 15 amino acids. In nucleotides, the CDR3 is TGTGCCAGCAGTGAAACTGGGACATTGAACACTGAAGCTTTCTTT. Its protein is CASSETGTLNTEAFF.

This clone appeared a single time. This chain joins TRBV2 and TRBJ1-5; D perhaps matches TRBD1 (5 bases). Germline CDR1 is SNHLY and CDR2 is FYNNEI. The CDR3 length is 14 residues. Trimming pared 11 bases from V and 3 bases from J, leaving 17 bases between. CDR3 nucleotides: TGTGCCGCGAGCGGGGCGTTGGCCAATCAGCCCCAGCATTTT. Protein product: CAASGALANQPQHF.

The rearrangement links TRBV5-1 to TRBJ2-2, with D possibly being TRBD1 (6 bases). Trimming left V 0 bases short and J 4 bases short, with 13 bases between. The germline V gene has CDR1 SGHRS and CDR2 YFSETQ. The CDR3 covers 16 residues. This chain's CDR3 is CASSLEARGSTGELFF. The CDR3, as DNA: TGCGCCAGCAGCTTGGAGGCGAGGGGGAGCACCGGGGAGCTGTTTTTT. The full variable domain, its missing parts supplied by reference TRBV5-1 and TRBJ2-2, is KAGVTQTPRYLIKTRGQQVTLSCSPISGHRSVSWYQQTPGQGLQFLFEYFSETQRNKGNFPGRFSGRQFSNSRSEMNVSTLELGDSALYLCASSLEARGSTGELFFGEGSRLTVL.

The genes are TRBV19 and TRBJ2-2; no reliable D call. Germline loops: CDR1 LNHDA, CDR2 SQIVND (reference sequence). CDR3 length: 14 residues. V was shortened by 7 bases and J by 5 bases, with 14 bases between the two germline ends. CDR3 bases: TGTGCCAGTAAAACTACCGTGGGGACCGGGGAGCTGTTTTTT. This codes for CASKTTVGTGELFF.

The chain couples TRBV12-3 or TRBV12-4 to TRBJ2-5; D is ambiguous. Trimming took off 7 bases at V and 2 bases at J, with 11 bases between the two ends. The CDR3 totals 13 residues. The CDR3 DNA sequence: TGTGCCAGCACCGCTTCGAGTCAAGAGACCCAGTACTTC. Its translation: CASTASSQETQYF.

This sequence joins TRBV5-1 and TRBJ1-1; TRBD1 matches 12 bases. The J segment lost 0 bases and the V segment lost 4 bases, leaving 4 bases of the junction unmatched. The CDR3 sequence is 16 residues long. The germline gives CDR1 SGHRS, CDR2 YFSETQ. CDR3: CASSPGTGGVNTEAFF. The CDR3 DNA reads as TGCGCCAGCAGCCCTGGGACAGGGGGCGTGAACACTGAAGCTTTCTTT.

This chain links TRBV5-1 with TRBJ1-1; possible D gene TRBD1, 5 bases. Germline lookup yields CDR1 SGHRS and CDR2 YFSETQ. This CDR3 has 13 residues. Trimming took off 5 bases at V and 4 bases at J, with 12 bases between the two ends. The CDR3 protein is CASRDPGPTEAFF. The CDR3 region has the DNA TGCGCCAGCAGGGATCCGGGACCCACTGAAGCTTTCTTT.

The gene calls are TRBV27 and TRBJ2-7; tentatively, D is TRBD2 (5 bases). The CDR3 is made up of 14 amino acids. From germline, CDR1 is MNHEY and CDR2 SMNVEV (reference sequence). V lost 8 bases and J lost 1, with 15 bases in between. CDR3: CASGLFGPSYEQYF. CDR3 sequence (DNA): TGTGCCAGCGGACTTTTCGGGCCATCCTACGAGCAGTACTTC.

The sample holds a few counts of this clone. V gene TRBV7-3 combines with J gene TRBJ2-2; D perhaps matches TRBD2 (6 bases). The germline V and J ends were trimmed by 4 bases and 8 bases, with 14 bases remaining between them. This CDR3 is built from 14 residues. Germline lookup yields CDR1 SGHTA and CDR2 FQGTGA. CDR3 region: CASSSWTTRGELFF. The DNA for the CDR3 is TGTGCCAGCAGCTCATGGACTACCCGGGGGGAGCTGTTTTTT.

The chain couples TRBV6-1 to TRBJ2-3, with TRBD2 identical over 10 bases. The CDR3 spans 17 residues. Germline V lookup: CDR1 MNHNS, CDR2 SASEGT. V dropped 3 bases and J dropped 2; count of bases not matched to a gene: 8. CDR3 residues: CASSESIAGGNTDTQYF. In DNA, the CDR3 is TGTGCCAGCAGTGAGTCCATAGCGGGGGGAAACACAGATACGCAGTATTTT.

Concerning this clone: One junction end does not reproduce the germline sequence, and a read error may be involved. The gene calls are TRBV7-9 and TRBJ2-7; 7 bases map to TRBD2. This CDR3 contains 13 residues. Looked up from germline, CDR1 is SEHNR and CDR2 is FQNEAQ (reference sequence). CDR3 protein: CASSLAEPYEQYF. The CDR3 nucleotides are TGTGCCAGCAGCCTAGCGGAGCCCTACGAGCAGTACTTC.

The V and J genes are TRBV11-2 and TRBJ1-6; D is unclear. Trimming stripped 3 bases from V and 10 bases from J, with 13 bases between. CDR3 length equals 14 residues. CDR1 and CDR2 (germline): SGHAT, FQNNGV. The CDR3, as DNA: TGTGCCAGCAGCTTCGAAAATAGAGGCTCACCCCTCCACTTT. It encodes CASSFENRGSPLHF.

The rearrangement uses TRBV19 and TRBJ2-1, with 11 bases aligning to TRBD2. The CDR3 is 16 residues long. The germline CDR1 and CDR2 sequences are LNHDA and SQIVND (reference sequence). V gave up 6 bases and J gave up 0 bases; unmatched junction bases: 4. The CDR3: CASSLLAGASYNEQFF. The CDR3 nucleotides are TGTGCCAGTAGCCTACTAGCGGGGGCCTCCTACAATGAGCAGTTCTTC.

J is TRBJ2-3 and V is TRBV29-1; 7 nucleotides match TRBD2. Germline lookup yields CDR1 SQVTM and CDR2 ANQGSEA. V lost 6 bases, J lost 2 bases, and 8 bases stayed unmatched. The CDR3 runs to 14 residues. The DNA for the CDR3 is TGCAGCGTGGGGGACTACCCGTTCACAGATACGCAGTATTTT. Protein: CSVGDYPFTDTQYF.

CDR3 bases: TGTGCCAGCCTACAGGGGAGTAAAAACGAGCAGTACTTC. It is translated as CASLQGSKNEQYF. The chain links TRBV6-5 to TRBJ2-7, with TRBD1 matching 7 bases. Trimming took 8 bases from V and 5 from J; bases not matched to a gene: 9. Germline V gives CDR1 MNHEY, CDR2 SVGAGI. The CDR3 spans 13 residues.

This chain connects TRBV5-5 to TRBJ2-1; D gene unclear. Trimming removed 2 bases from V and 5 bases from J, with 17 bases in between. Germline V gives CDR1 SGHKS, CDR2 YYEKEE (reference sequence). The CDR3 has 16 amino acids. The DNA of the CDR3 is TGTGCCAGCAGCTTTTCAGTAAGTCTGTGGGACAATGAGCAGTTCTTC. Protein sequence: CASSFSVSLWDNEQFF.

V is TRBV28 and J is TRBJ1-1; 7 bases are a match to TRBD1. The germline V gene encodes CDR1 MDHEN and CDR2 SYDVKM. The CDR3 is 12 amino acids. V was pared by 7 bases and J by 7 bases, with 6 bases of the junction left unmatched. The CDR3 region is CASTTYRGEAFF. The CDR3 DNA reads as TGTGCCAGCACCACATACAGGGGTGAAGCTTTCTTT.

The J gene is TRBJ2-1, the V gene TRBV6-5; 9 bases line up with TRBD2. Germline CDR1 MNHEY, CDR2 SVGAGI. Trimming at V came to 2 bases and at J to 7 bases, leaving 6 bases not matched to a gene. The CDR3 has 15 residues. CDR3 residues: CASSYDRTSANEQFF. CDR3 DNA sequence: TGTGCCAGCAGTTACGATCGGACTAGCGCGAATGAGCAGTTCTTC.

The chain employs TRBV4-2 and TRBJ2-3; the D gene is possibly TRBD2 (6 bases). This CDR3 region has 17 residues. Germline CDR1 is LGHNA and CDR2 is YNFKEQ. V lost 0 bases, J lost 1 base, and 14 bases lay in between. The CDR3 protein is CASSQEGSLARTDTQYF. In nucleotides, the CDR3 is TGTGCCAGCAGCCAAGAAGGTTCCCTAGCGCGCACAGATACGCAGTATTTT.

The rearrangement uses TRBV5-1 and TRBJ2-7, with 7 bases that match TRBD1. The CDR3 totals 14 residues. Germline trimming cut 0 bases from V and 2 bases from J; bases unmatched to any gene: 2. CDR1 is SGHRS, CDR2 YFSETQ, per germline. CDR3 in DNA: TGCGCCAGCAGCTTGGAAGGGGGCACCTACGAGCAGTACTTC. Amino acids: CASSLEGGTYEQYF.

V usage is TRBV6-5 and J usage is TRBJ1-5; 10 nucleotides line up with TRBD1. V lost 2 bases and J lost 7; bases outside the gene matches: 5. CDR3 size: 15 residues. CDR1 and CDR2 (germline): MNHEY, SVGAGI. The CDR3 protein is CASSYARTGGQPQHF. CDR3 DNA: TGTGCCAGCAGTTACGCAAGGACAGGGGGACAGCCCCAGCATTTT.

The sample holds one count of this clone. This chain joins TRBV28 and TRBJ1-1; D is possibly TRBD1 (6 bases). CDR1 and CDR2 from the germline V gene are MDHEN and SYDVKM. This CDR3 spans 16 amino acids. Trimming stripped 5 bases from V and 5 bases from J, with 21 bases between. The CDR3 DNA sequence: TGTGCCAGCAGTACTTTCAAAGGGGGTACGGTGACTGAAGCTTTCTTT. This encodes CASSTFKGGTVTEAFF.

The chain is built from TRBV10-3 and TRBJ1-1; TRBD1 might be the D (6 bases). Germline V gene sequence: CDR1 ENHRY, CDR2 SYGVKD. The CDR3 has 16 amino acids. V dropped 1 base and J dropped 3 bases, with 15 bases sitting between them. The CDR3 loop reads CAISEFLTGEDTEAFF. CDR3 DNA sequence: TGTGCCATCAGTGAGTTCTTGACAGGTGAAGACACTGAAGCTTTCTTT.

V usage is TRBV6-1 and J usage is TRBJ1-1; 7 nucleotides align to TRBD1. This CDR3 is 14 amino acids long. Germline-derived CDR1 and CDR2 are MNHNS and SASEGT. After removal of 3 bases from V and 0 bases from J, the junction contained 1 base not matched to a gene. This CDR3 is CASSEGQLNTEAFF. Written as DNA, the CDR3 is TGTGCCAGCAGTGAGGGACAGTTGAACACTGAAGCTTTCTTT.

This sequence joins TRBV4-2 and TRBJ1-1; the D is unclear. This CDR3 has 16 residues. V dropped 4 bases and J dropped 2 bases, with 17 bases sitting between them. CDR1 and CDR2 from the germline V gene are LGHNA and YNFKEQ. The CDR3 loop reads CASSPFQGPQNTEAFF. CDR3 nucleotides: TGTGCCAGCAGCCCCTTTCAAGGACCCCAAAACACTGAAGCTTTCTTT.

V is TRBV21-1 and J is TRBJ2-1; TRBD2, the table's D call, lacks a check against the DNA. TRBV21-1 is assigned pseudogene status. The CDR3 extends over 15 amino acids. CDR3 protein: CASTRRASGDNEQFF. DNA for the CDR3: TGTGCCAGCACCCGAAGGGCTAGCGGAGACAATGAGCAGTTCTTC.